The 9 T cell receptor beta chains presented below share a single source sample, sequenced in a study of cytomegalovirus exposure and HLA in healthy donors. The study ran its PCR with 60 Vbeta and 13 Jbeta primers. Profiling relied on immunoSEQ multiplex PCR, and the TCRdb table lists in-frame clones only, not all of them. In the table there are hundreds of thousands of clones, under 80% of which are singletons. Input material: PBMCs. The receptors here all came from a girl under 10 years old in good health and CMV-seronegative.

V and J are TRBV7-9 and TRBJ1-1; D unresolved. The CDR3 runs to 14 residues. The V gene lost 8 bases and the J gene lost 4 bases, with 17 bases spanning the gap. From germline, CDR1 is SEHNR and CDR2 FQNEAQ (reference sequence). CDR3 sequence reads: CASQQRGGGTEAFF. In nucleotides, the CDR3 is TGTGCCAGCCAACAACGGGGAGGAGGCACTGAAGCTTTCTTT.

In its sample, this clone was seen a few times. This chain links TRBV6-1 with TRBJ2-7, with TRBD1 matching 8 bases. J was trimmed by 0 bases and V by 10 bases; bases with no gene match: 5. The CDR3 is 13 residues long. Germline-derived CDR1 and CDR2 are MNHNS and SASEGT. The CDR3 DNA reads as TGTGCCACCGATCAGGGGGCCTCCTACGAGCAGTACTTC. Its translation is CATDQGASYEQYF.

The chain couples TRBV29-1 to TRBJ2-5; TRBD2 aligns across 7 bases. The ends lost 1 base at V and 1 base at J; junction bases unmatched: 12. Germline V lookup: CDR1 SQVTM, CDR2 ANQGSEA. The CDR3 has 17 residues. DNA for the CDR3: TGCAGCGTTGAAGGGGGGGGGAGGTTCGGGATCCAAGAGACCCAGTACTTC. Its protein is CSVEGGGRFGIQETQYF.

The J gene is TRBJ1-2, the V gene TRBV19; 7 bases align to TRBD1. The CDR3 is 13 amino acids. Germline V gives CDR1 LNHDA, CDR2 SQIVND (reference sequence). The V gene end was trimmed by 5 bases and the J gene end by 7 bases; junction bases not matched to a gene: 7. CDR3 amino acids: CASSSADRAGYTF. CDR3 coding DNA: TGTGCCAGTAGTTCCGCAGACAGGGCTGGCTACACCTTC.

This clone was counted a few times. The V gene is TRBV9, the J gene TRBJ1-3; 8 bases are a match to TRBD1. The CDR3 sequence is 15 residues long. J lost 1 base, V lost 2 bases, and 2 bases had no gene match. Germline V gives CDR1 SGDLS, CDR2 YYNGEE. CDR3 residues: CASSVGQASGNTIYF. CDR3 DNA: TGTGCCAGCAGCGTGGGACAGGCGTCTGGAAACACCATATATTTT.

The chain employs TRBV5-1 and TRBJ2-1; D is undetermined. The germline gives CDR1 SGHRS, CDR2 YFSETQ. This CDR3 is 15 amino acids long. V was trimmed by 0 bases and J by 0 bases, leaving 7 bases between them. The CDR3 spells CASSLVWSSYNEQFF. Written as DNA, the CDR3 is TGCGCCAGCAGCTTGGTCTGGAGCTCCTACAATGAGCAGTTCTTC.

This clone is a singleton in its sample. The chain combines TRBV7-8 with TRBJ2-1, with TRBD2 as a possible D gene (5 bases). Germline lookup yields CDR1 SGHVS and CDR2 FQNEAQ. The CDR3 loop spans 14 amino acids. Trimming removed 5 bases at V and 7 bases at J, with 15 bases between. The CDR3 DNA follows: TGTGCCAGCAGCCGTGACCTTGGCGGGAATGAGCAGTTCTTC. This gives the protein CASSRDLGGNEQFF.

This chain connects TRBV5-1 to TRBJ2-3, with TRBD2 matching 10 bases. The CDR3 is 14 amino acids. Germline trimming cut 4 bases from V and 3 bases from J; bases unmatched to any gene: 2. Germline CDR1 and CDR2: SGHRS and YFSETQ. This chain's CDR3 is CASSLSGGTDTQYF. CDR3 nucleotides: TGCGCCAGCAGCCTTAGCGGGGGGACAGATACGCAGTATTTT.

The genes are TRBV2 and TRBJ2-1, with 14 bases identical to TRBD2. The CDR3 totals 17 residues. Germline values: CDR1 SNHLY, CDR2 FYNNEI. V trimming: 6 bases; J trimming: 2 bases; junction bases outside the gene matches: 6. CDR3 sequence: CASRPGLAGATYNEQFF. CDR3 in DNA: TGTGCCAGCAGGCCGGGACTAGCGGGAGCGACCTACAATGAGCAGTTCTTC.